This record looks at one T cell receptor (beta chain) sequence and its context. The primer mix had 60 Vbeta and 13 Jbeta primers. Measured with immunoSEQ multiplex PCR; TCRdb has only the in-frame clones, and not every one. There are 150,000 to 200,000 clones in the sample; approximately 78% occur only once, and about 2.4% lies in the top ten. This record comes from a study of cytomegalovirus exposure and HLA in healthy donors. Germline V gene sequence: CDR1 MGHRA, CDR2 YSYEKL. V lost 2 bases and J lost 2, with 13 bases in between. The CDR3 contains 16 residues. This sequence was found in a male donor in good health and CMV-seronegative. The J gene is TRBJ2-4, the V gene TRBV4-1; possibly TRBD1 for D (6 bases). The source material was PBMCs. In nucleotides, the CDR3 is TGCGCCAGCAGCCAACAATCAACAGGGACCAAAAACATTCAGTACTTC. Residues: CASSQQSTGTKNIQYF.